The 17 T cell receptor beta chains presented below share a single source sample, sequenced in a study of beta chain features in type 1 diabetes. Expressed TCRB transcripts were sequenced because the isolated RNA had all been reverse transcribed beforehand. Only in-frame clones appear in the TCRdb table, and some are missing; sequencing was by immunoSEQ multiplex PCR. Among more than 150,000 clones listed, about an eighth were seen once. Sequencing used central memory CD4+ T cells from blood. These receptor sequences come from a young woman in good health.

On this clone: Other nucleotide sequences from this sample produce the same CDR3. The chain is built from TRBV18 and TRBJ2-1, with D uncertain. The V end lost 0 bases, the J end lost 0 bases, and 3 bases lay between the germline ends. Looked up from germline, CDR1 is KGHSH and CDR2 is LQKENI. The CDR3 is 14 amino acids. The CDR3 DNA sequence: TGTGCCAGCTCACCACCGAGCTCCTACAATGAGCAGTTCTTC. Its translation: CASSPPSSYNEQFF. Full variable domain (rest looked up from reference TRBV18 and TRBJ2-1): NAGVMQNPRHLVRRRGQEARLRCSPMKGHSHVYWYRQLPEEGLKFMVYLQKENIIDESGMPKERFSAEFPKEGPSILRIQQVVRGDSAAYFCASSPPSSYNEQFFGPGTRLTVL.

This clone was recorded many times. The chain uses TRBV30 and TRBJ2-2, with 7 nucleotides matching TRBD2. The CDR3 is 14 amino acids. Germline V gene sequence: CDR1 GTSNPN, CDR2 SVGIG (reference sequence). Trimming took 4 bases from V and 5 from J; bases not matched to a gene: 7. CDR3 sequence (DNA): TGTGCCTGGAAGCTGCGGGAGATGACCGGGGAGCTGTTTTTT. This gives the protein CAWKLREMTGELFF.

The rearrangement uses TRBV6-1 and TRBJ2-1; D perhaps matches TRBD2 (5 bases). V lost 8 bases, J lost 3 bases, and 8 bases lay in between. Germline values: CDR1 MNHNS, CDR2 SASEGT. This CDR3 has 12 residues. In DNA form, the CDR3 reads TGTGCCAGCGGACTGTACTACAATGAGCAGTTCTTC. The encoded protein is CASGLYYNEQFF.

The CDR3 region is CASSPGLAGGDTQYF. The DNA for the CDR3 is TGTGCCAGCAGCCCGGGACTAGCGGGAGGAGATACGCAGTATTTT. V usage is TRBV6-5 and J usage is TRBJ2-3; TRBD2 matches 15 bases. Germline V gene data show CDR1 as MNHEY and CDR2 as SVGAGI. The trim removed 6 bases at V and 5 bases at J, leaving 3 bases unmatched. The CDR3 has 15 residues.

The chain recombines TRBV7-2 with TRBJ2-5; 10 bases align to TRBD2. This CDR3 region has 15 residues. The germline V gene has CDR1 SGHTA and CDR2 FQGNSA. The V gene end was trimmed by 5 bases and the J gene end by 4 bases; junction bases not matched to a gene: 7. The CDR3 region is CASSPASGRRETQYF. The CDR3, as DNA: TGTGCCAGCAGCCCCGCTAGCGGGAGACGAGAGACCCAGTACTTC.

For this clone: This same CDR3 is encoded by further DNA sequences in the sample. The V call is TRBV9, the J call TRBJ1-1, with no clear D. V was pared by 0 bases and J by 0 bases, with 3 bases between. The CDR3 is 13 residues long. The germline gives CDR1 SGDLS, CDR2 YYNGEE. This CDR3 reads CASSVAVNTEAFF. The CDR3 bases are TGTGCCAGCAGCGTAGCGGTGAACACTGAAGCTTTCTTT.

This clone has only a few counts. The genes are TRBV13 and TRBJ2-7; 8 bases agree with TRBD1. Germline lookup yields CDR1 PRHDT and CDR2 FYEKMQ (reference sequence). This CDR3 is built from 12 residues. Germline trimming cut 5 bases from V and 6 bases from J; bases unmatched to any gene: 3. CDR3 region: CASSVTGGEQYF. The CDR3 bases are TGTGCCAGCAGCGTTACAGGGGGCGAGCAGTACTTC.

V is TRBV6-1 and J is TRBJ2-5, with 7 bases aligning to TRBD1. The J call may be in error: the DNA end matches TRBJ2-7 better. The germline CDR1 and CDR2 sequences are MNHNS and SASEGT. The CDR3 loop spans 14 amino acids. Here the CDR3 reads CASMAGTVAYEQYF. The DNA of the CDR3 is TGTGCCAGCATGGCCGGGACAGTAGCCTACGAGCAGTACTTC.

This clone has just a few counts. V and J are TRBV28 and TRBJ1-3; perhaps TRBD1 as D (5 bases). The CDR3 is made up of 14 amino acids. In germline, CDR1 is MDHEN, CDR2 SYDVKM. V lost 5 bases and J 0 bases, leaving 8 bases between the germline ends. The CDR3 loop reads CASSRGLSGNTIYF. The CDR3 bases are TGTGCCAGCAGTAGGGGCCTCTCTGGAAACACCATATATTTT.

This clone was counted between two and nine times. This sequence joins TRBV28 and TRBJ2-5; tentative D call: TRBD1 (5 bases). This CDR3 has 15 amino acids. The V gene's germline CDR1 is MDHEN and CDR2 SYDVKM. The germline V and J ends were trimmed by 5 bases and 5 bases, with 18 bases remaining between them. The CDR3 sequence: CASSPSVQGGETQYF. CDR3 DNA: TGTGCCAGCAGTCCATCCGTTCAGGGTGGGGAGACCCAGTACTTC. Based on the CDR3 plus reference TRBV28 and TRBJ2-5, the full variable domain is DVKVTQSSRYLVKRTGEKVFLECVQDMDHENMFWYRQDPGLGLRLIYFSYDVKMKEKGDIPEGYSVSREKKERFSLILESASTNQTSMYLCASSPSVQGGETQYFGPGTRLLVL.

This clone has more than one count but fewer than ten. This CDR3 is CASSLTWRTEAFF. The CDR3 bases are TGTGCCAGCAGTTTAACTTGGCGGACTGAAGCTTTCTTT. The chain employs TRBV27 and TRBJ1-1; no clear D. The V end lost 2 bases, the J end lost 5 bases, and 9 bases lay between the germline ends. The germline V gene encodes CDR1 MNHEY and CDR2 SMNVEV (reference sequence). The CDR3 contains 13 residues.

The chain has TRBV5-1 and TRBJ2-7; 7 bases are shared with TRBD1. The CDR3 extends over 12 amino acids. The V gene end was trimmed by 1 base and the J gene end by 6 bases; junction bases not matched to a gene: 1. Germline loops: CDR1 SGHRS, CDR2 YFSETQ. The CDR3 DNA is TGCGCCAGCAGCTTGAGGGGGCGCGAGCAGTACTTC. It translates to CASSLRGREQYF.

This clone occurred a few times. The chain uses TRBV15 and TRBJ1-5, with a tentative D call TRBD1 (5 bases). Germline V CDR1 and CDR2: LNHNV, YYDKDF (reference sequence). The V end was cut by 1 base, the J end by 7 bases, with 17 bases between. CDR3 length: 16 residues. The CDR3 is CATSRGLGGFRQPQHF. The CDR3 coding sequence is TGTGCCACCAGCAGAGGGTTGGGGGGGTTTAGGCAGCCCCAGCATTTT.

In its sample, this clone was seen a few times. This rearrangement joins TRBV5-1 to TRBJ2-1, with 11 bases fitting TRBD1. Losses at the gene ends were 5 bases for V and 6 bases for J; bases not matched to a gene: 10. Germline V CDR1 and CDR2: SGHRS, YFSETQ. The CDR3 is 16 residues long. CDR3 bases: TGCGCCAGCAGTTTCCTTACCGGGACAGGGGGCAATGAGCAGTTCTTC. Its translation is CASSFLTGTGGNEQFF.

The rearrangement links TRBV4-3 to TRBJ2-3; a possible D gene is TRBD2 (6 bases). The V gene lost 4 bases and the J gene lost 4 bases, with 24 bases spanning the gap. The CDR3 consists of 18 residues. Germline values: CDR1 LGHNA, CDR2 YSLEER. The CDR3 is CASSRGALGRMTPDTQYF. The DNA for the CDR3 is TGCGCCAGCAGCCGCGGGGCCCTTGGGCGGATGACCCCAGATACGCAGTATTTT.

Note on this clone: Other DNA sequences of this sample code for an identical CDR3. The rearrangement joins TRBV19 to TRBJ2-5, with D possibly matching TRBD2 (5 bases). The V gene lost 9 bases and the J gene lost 4 bases, with 9 bases spanning the gap. The CDR3 sequence is 11 residues long. The germline CDR1 and CDR2 sequences are LNHDA and SQIVND (reference sequence). The chain's CDR3 is CASRSGETQYF. CDR3 sequence (DNA): TGTGCCAGCCGGAGCGGAGAGACCCAGTACTTC.

The J gene is TRBJ2-2, the V gene TRBV2; D remains unclear. V lost 5 bases, J lost 8 bases, and 18 bases lay in between. CDR3 length equals 15 residues. The germline gives CDR1 SNHLY, CDR2 FYNNEI. The CDR3 DNA sequence: TGTGCCAGCAGTCGGGTGCTGACCTCCTCAGGGGAGCTGTTTTTT. Protein: CASSRVLTSSGELFF.